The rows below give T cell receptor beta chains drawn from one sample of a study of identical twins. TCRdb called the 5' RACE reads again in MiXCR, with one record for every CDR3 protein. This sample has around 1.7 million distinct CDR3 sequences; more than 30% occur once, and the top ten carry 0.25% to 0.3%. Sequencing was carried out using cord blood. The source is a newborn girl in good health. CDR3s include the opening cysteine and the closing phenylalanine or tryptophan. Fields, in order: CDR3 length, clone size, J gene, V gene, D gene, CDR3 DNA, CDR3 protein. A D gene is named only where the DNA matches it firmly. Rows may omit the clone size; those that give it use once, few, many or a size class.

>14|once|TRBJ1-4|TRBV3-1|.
TGTGCCAGCGGCCATCAGGGGATTGATGAAAAACTGTTTTTT
CASGHQGIDEKLFF
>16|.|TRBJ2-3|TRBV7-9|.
TGTGCCAGCAGCTTAGAAAACACAGGGTTCACAGATACGCAGTATTTT
CASSLENTGFTDTQYF
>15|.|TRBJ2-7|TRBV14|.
TGTGCCAGCAGCCAAGGGAACAGGGCGGGTTCCGAGCAGTACTTC
CASSQGNRAGSEQYF
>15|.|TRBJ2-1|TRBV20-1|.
TGCAGTGCTAGAGGAGGTGCGGGTCTTCACAATGAGCAGTTCTTC
CSARGGAGLHNEQFF
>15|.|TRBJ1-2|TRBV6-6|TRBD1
TGTGCCAGCAGTTACTTTCAGACAGGGAACTATGGCTACACCTTC
CASSYFQTGNYGYTF
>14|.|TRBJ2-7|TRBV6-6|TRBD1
TGTGCCAGCAAAAAGGGACAGGGAGTGTACGAGCAGTACTTC
CASKKGQGVYEQYF
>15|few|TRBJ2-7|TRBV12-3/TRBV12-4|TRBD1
TGTGCCAGCACCGCCGGGACAGGGAACTTCTACGAGCAGTACTTC
CASTAGTGNFYEQYF
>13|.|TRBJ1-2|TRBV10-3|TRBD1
TGTGCCATTAAACGACAGGGTAACTATGGCTACACCTTC
CAIKRQGNYGYTF
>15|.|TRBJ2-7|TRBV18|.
TGTGCCAGCTCACAGCCCAGGAACTACGGGTTCGAGCAGTACTTC
CASSQPRNYGFEQYF
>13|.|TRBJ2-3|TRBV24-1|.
TGTGCCACCAGTGATGGGACAATCCCTACGCAGTATTTT
CATSDGTIPTQYF
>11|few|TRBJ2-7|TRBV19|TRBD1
TGTGCCGTTACCCGACAGGGCGAGCAGTACTTC
CAVTRQGEQYF
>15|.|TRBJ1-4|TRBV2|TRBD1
TGTGCCAGCACCTCTCCGGGACAGACTAATGAAAAACTGTTTTTT
CASTSPGQTNEKLFF
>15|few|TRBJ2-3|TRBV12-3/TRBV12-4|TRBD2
TGTGCCAGCAGTTTTGTATTAGCGGGGTCCGATACGCAGTATTTT
CASSFVLAGSDTQYF
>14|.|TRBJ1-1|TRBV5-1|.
TGCGCCAGCAGCTTCGGGGGGAGTAGCACTGAAGCTTTCTTT
CASSFGGSSTEAFF
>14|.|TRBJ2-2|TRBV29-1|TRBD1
TGCAGCGTTGGCCGGGACAGGGAGACCGGGGAGCTGTTTTTT
CSVGRDRETGELFF
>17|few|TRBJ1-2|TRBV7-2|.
TGTGCCAGCAGCTTTCCCCAAACCGGGGCCTCTAACTATGGCTACACCTTC
CASSFPQTGASNYGYTF
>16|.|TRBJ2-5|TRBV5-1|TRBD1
TGCGCCAGCTGGACAGGGGTCGGGATATACCAAGAGACCCAGTACTTC
CASWTGVGIYQETQYF
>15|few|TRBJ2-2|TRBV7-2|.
TGTGCCAGCAGCTTAGCAACAACGAACACCGGGGAGCTGTTTTTT
CASSLATTNTGELFF
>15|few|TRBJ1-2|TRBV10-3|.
TGTGCCATCAGTGAGGAAGCACTGGGTAACTATGGCTACACCTTC
CAISEEALGNYGYTF
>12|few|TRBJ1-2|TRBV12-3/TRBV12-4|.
TGTGCCAGCAGTTTATGGCGCTATGGCTACACCTTC
CASSLWRYGYTF
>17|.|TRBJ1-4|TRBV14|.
TGTGCCAGCAGCCAAGACTCTCAAGGGCGAACTAATGAAAAACTGTTTTTT
CASSQDSQGRTNEKLFF
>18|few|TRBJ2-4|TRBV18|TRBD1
TGTGCCAGCTCACCACCTGGACAGGGGATCGTAGCCAAAAACATTCAGTACTTC
CASSPPGQGIVAKNIQYF
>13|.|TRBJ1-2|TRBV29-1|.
TGCAGCGTAAGACAAGAAGGGAACTATGGCTACACCTTC
CSVRQEGNYGYTF
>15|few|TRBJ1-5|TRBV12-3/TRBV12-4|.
TGTGCCAGCAGTGGAGCAGGGCGGCGCAATCAGCCCCAGCATTTT
CASSGAGRRNQPQHF
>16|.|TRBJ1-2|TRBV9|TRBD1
TGTGCCAGCAGCGTAGGGAATGGACAGGGCGAGTCTGGCTACACCTTC
CASSVGNGQGESGYTF
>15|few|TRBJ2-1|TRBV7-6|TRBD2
TGTGCCAGCAGCAGGACTAGCGGAGAGTACAATGAGCAGTTCTTC
CASSRTSGEYNEQFF
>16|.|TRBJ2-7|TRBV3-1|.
TGTGCCAGCAACCTCGACCCTAGCGCGCCATCGCGCGAGCAGTACTTC
CASNLDPSAPSREQYF
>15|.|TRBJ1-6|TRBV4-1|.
TGCGCCAGCAGCCAAGGGTGGGTCTATAATTCACCCCTCCACTTT
CASSQGWVYNSPLHF
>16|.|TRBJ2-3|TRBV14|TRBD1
TGTGCCAGCAGCCCCTGGACAGGCAGGAGCACAGATACGCAGTATTTT
CASSPWTGRSTDTQYF
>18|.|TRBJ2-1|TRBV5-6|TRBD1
TGTGCCAGCAGTGGGGGACAGGGGGCGGTTAGGGACCGAAATGAGCAGTTCTTC
CASSGGQGAVRDRNEQFF
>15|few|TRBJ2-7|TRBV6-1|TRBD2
TGTGCCAGCGTTCGACTAGCGGGAGGATCCTACGAGCAGTACTTC
CASVRLAGGSYEQYF
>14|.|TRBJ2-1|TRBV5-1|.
TGCGCCAGCAGCTTGGCCTCTAAAAGCCATGAGCAGTTCTTC
CASSLASKSHEQFF
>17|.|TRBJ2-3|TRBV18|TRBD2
TGTGCCAGCTCACCACTGCCTAAAGCGGGACTCACAGATACGCAGTATTTT
CASSPLPKAGLTDTQYF
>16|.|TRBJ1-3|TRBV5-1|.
TGCGCCAGCAGCCCCGCGGGGCTCCCCTCTGGAAACACCATATATTTT
CASSPAGLPSGNTIYF
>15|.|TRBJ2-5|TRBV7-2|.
TGTGCCAGCAGCTTAGAAGGGGGACCAGCAGGGACCCAGTACTTC
CASSLEGGPAGTQYF
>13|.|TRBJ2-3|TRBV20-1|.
TGCAGTGCTAGGAGGGTGGGTAACCTTACGCAGTATTTT
CSARRVGNLTQYF
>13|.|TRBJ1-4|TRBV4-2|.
TGTGCCAGCAGCCAAAGACTGGGCGAAAAACTGTTTTTT
CASSQRLGEKLFF
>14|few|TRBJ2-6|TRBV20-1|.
TGCAGTGCTCGGAGAAGCTCTGGGGCCAACGTCCTGACTTTC
CSARRSSGANVLTF
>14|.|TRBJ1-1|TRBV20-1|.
TGCAGTGCTAGAGATCGTTGGAGGGACACTGAAGCTTTCTTT
CSARDRWRDTEAFF
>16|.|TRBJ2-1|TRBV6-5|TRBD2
TGTGCCAGCAGTCACCGACTAGCGGGAGGTGCGGGTGAGCAGTTCTTC
CASSHRLAGGAGEQFF
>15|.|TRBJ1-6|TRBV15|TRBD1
TGTGCCACCAGCAGAGATCGACAGGGTAATTCACCCCTCCACTTT
CATSRDRQGNSPLHF
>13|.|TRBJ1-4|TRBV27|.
TGTGCCAGCAGTTTCCGGGGGCCTGAAAAACTGTTTTTT
CASSFRGPEKLFF
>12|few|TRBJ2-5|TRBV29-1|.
TGCAGCGTTGTTCGGGGCCGGGAGACCCAGTACTTC
CSVVRGRETQYF
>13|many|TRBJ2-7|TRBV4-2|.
TGTGCCAGCAGCCAAGATCTAGCCTACGAGCAGTACTTC
CASSQDLAYEQYF
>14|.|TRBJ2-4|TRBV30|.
TGTGCCTGGGGCAGGGTACCCAACAAAAACATTCAGTACTTC
CAWGRVPNKNIQYF
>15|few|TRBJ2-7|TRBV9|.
TGTGCCAGCAGCCCCCAGGGGCAAGTTTTCTACGAGCAGTACTTC
CASSPQGQVFYEQYF
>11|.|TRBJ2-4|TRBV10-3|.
TGTGCCATCAGTGAGTCGGACATTCAGTACTTC
CAISESDIQYF
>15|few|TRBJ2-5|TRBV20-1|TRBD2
TGCAGTGCTAGAGTGACGGGACTAGCGAAAGAGACCCAGTACTTC
CSARVTGLAKETQYF
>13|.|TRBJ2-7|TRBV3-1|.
TGTGCCAGCAGTTTCGGGACACTGGGCGAGCAGTACTTC
CASSFGTLGEQYF
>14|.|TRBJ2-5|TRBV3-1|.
TGTGCCAGCAGCCCAAGGGCTAGATGGGAGACCCAGTACTTC
CASSPRARWETQYF
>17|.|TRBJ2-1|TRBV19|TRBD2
TGTGCCAGTAGTATCCGAGGACTAGCGGGAGGGGAAAATGAGCAGTTCTTC
CASSIRGLAGGENEQFF
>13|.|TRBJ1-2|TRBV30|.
TGTGCCTGGAGGCAGGGGATCGGCTATGGCTACACCTTC
CAWRQGIGYGYTF
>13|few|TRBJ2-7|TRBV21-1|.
TGTGCCAGCAGCAGAGTGTTGTGCTACGAGCAGTACTTC
CASSRVLCYEQYF
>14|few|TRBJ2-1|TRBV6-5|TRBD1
TGTGCCAGCAGTTACGGGGACAGGGCTGGTGAGCAGTTCTTC
CASSYGDRAGEQFF